Below, one T cell receptor beta chain is given with its context. This record belongs to a study of blood T cell repertoires in COVID-19. Study-level information: Italy, Spain and the United States were the sources of the convalescent and acute COVID-19 samples. PBMCs, B-cell-depleted T cells, or T cells provided the cDNA or gDNA that made up the material.

The CDR3 covers 12 residues. The J segment lost 4 bases and the V segment lost 7 bases, leaving 2 bases of the junction unmatched. Germline V gene sequence: CDR1 SQVTM, CDR2 ANQGSEA. Under the authors' procedure: By means of reference gene primer amplification, nucleated cell counts were estimated. The assay was immunoSEQ multiplex PCR, and TCRdb's table has in-frame clones only and misses some. The DNA was the basis for D and trimming; V, J and clone size are from that table. This repertoire shows about 270,000 clones, about 88% found once; its top ten account for approximately 3%. The specimen was PBMCs or T cells enriched from blood (not recorded which). The clonotype was recovered from a woman between 50 and 59 years old who had recovered from COVID-19. This chain links TRBV29-1 with TRBJ2-1; 9 bases fit TRBD1. The CDR3 reads CSAGQGYNEQFF. DNA for the CDR3: TGCAGCGCAGGACAGGGGTACAATGAGCAGTTCTTC.